The TCR beta chain described here comes from a study of PD-L1 blockade in urothelial cancer. Sequencing was performed with immunoSEQ multiplex PCR; in TCRdb, only in-frame clones are kept and a portion is missing. The data show roughly 48,000 clones, 75% to 90% seen once. The CDR3 runs 16 residues. The germline V gene has CDR1 SGDLS and CDR2 YYNGEE. V lost 0 bases to trimming and J lost 5 bases; unmatched junction nucleotides: 6. This receptor was identified in a man aged 35 to 55 with urothelial cancer. Source: PBMCs, taken around atezolizumab (anti-PD-L1) treatment. The V and J genes are TRBV9 and TRBJ2-5; 11 positions agree with TRBD2. The CDR3 sequence is CASSVGLAGGMETQYF. DNA of the CDR3: TGTGCCAGCAGCGTAGGGCTAGCGGGAGGTATGGAGACCCAGTACTTC.